The entry below gives a single T cell receptor beta chain sequence along with its context. Its specific antigen is unknown. Within one base of it there is no much larger clone, and no base qualities were kept. The data are from a study of blood T cell repertoires in COVID-19 (dated by TCRdb to 2019 to 2021). At the level of the whole study: The collaborator samples originated in the United States, Italy and Spain and spanned the acute and convalescent phases of COVID-19. The samples were drawn from two sources: the first 160 participants of the ongoing ImmuneRACE study, and approximately 1,300 subjects contributed by 6 global collaborators. A de-identified subject ID, COVID-19 status, age in years and sex were almost always included in the sample metadata. A freely available public database, intended as a resource for researchers studying the immune response to SARS-CoV-2, is where the repertoires were released. The dataset comprised deeply sampled blood TCRbeta repertoires from subjects exposed to, actively infected with, or recovered from COVID-19. The prospective study material was composed of cDNA or gDNA derived from T cells, B-cell-depleted T cells, or PBMCs. Where available, HLA class I and class II types were taken from metadata supplied by the sample provider and were not determined by assay-based typing. Paper-wide results and their limitations: Clinical and demographic metadata were provided uncurated, with the amount varying by source and participant.

TCRbeta CDR3 regions were amplified from genomic DNA by means of the immunoSEQ Assay, a bias-controlled multiplex PCR. The paper's processing steps were these. Within the assay, amplification of reference gene primers was used to estimate how many nucleated cells each sample contained. To quantify the absolute abundance of each unique TCRbeta CDR3 rearrangement, sequence reads were collapsed and filtered. For each sample, productive Simpson clonality was calculated as the square root of Simpson's diversity index across productive rearrangements. TCRdb limited this immuneACCESS table to in-frame rearrangements with V and J called. A share of clones is missing; checked studies link under half to unresolved V genes, and the rest is unexplained. From that table come the V and J calls and clone size; the DNA was used to work out D and trimming. The sample records roughly 80,000 clones, around 88% of which are singletons. Around 5% of the sample rests with the top ten.

At the junction V is shortened by 3 bases and J by 5 bases, with 8 bases in between. From the cysteine up to the phenylalanine, the CDR3 has a length of 12 residues. CDR3 DNA only is kept here, 36 bases in frame from base 1. In the germline V gene, CDR1 corresponds to SQVTM and CDR2 to ANQGSEA. The collaborating institutions used their own protocols to collect whole blood in K2EDTA tubes. For TCRbeta analysis, collaborator samples were shipped as frozen whole blood, as isolated PBMCs, or as DNA extracted from either sample type. This chain is built from TRBV29-1 and TRBJ2-1; the D region possibly corresponds to TRBD1 (5 bases align). This TCR derives from a woman older than 75 with active or convalescent COVID-19. Input material: peripheral blood. The CDR3 loop reads CSVDRDHNEQFF. The nucleotide sequence is TGCAGCGTTGACAGGGATCACAATGAGCAGTTCTTC.